These 13 T cell receptor beta chains were sequenced from one sample in a study of T cells in Graves' hyperthyroidism and ophthalmopathy. Amplification of TCR beta CDR3 regions was performed using RNA transcripts as template. HTBI primers drove first-round RT-PCR of the TCR CDR3. TCRdb re-derived calls from the multiplex PCR reads in MiXCR, one entry per CDR3 protein. Of about 610,000 distinct CDR3 sequences listed, approximately 15% are singletons. The source material was blood. The receptors come from a woman in her thirties or forties with Graves' ophthalmopathy.

This clonotype was detected many times. The genes are TRBV20-1 and TRBJ1-2; TRBD1 matches at 9 bases. Germline V gene lookup returns CDR1 DFQATT and CDR2 SNEGSKA (reference sequence). The CDR3 is 11 residues long. The V and J ends lost 6 bases and 7 bases, in that order; junction bases with no gene match: 3. The CDR3 region has the DNA TGCAGTGCAAACAGGGGGCTTGGCTACACCTTC. Translated, it gives CSANRGLGYTF.

This clonotype was recorded at least ten times. CDR3 nucleotides: TGCAGTGCCGACAACGCGCCGGCAGATGGCTACACCTTC. Its protein product is CSADNAPADGYTF. The genes are TRBV20-1 and TRBJ1-2, with unresolved D. V was clipped by 6 bases and J by 6 bases, with 17 bases between them. Germline lookup yields CDR1 DFQATT and CDR2 SNEGSKA (reference sequence). The CDR3 consists of 13 residues.

Many counts were recorded for this clonotype. J is TRBJ1-1 and V is TRBV27; 11 bases align to TRBD1. Per germline, CDR1 MNHEY and CDR2 SMNVEV (reference sequence). The CDR3 loop spans 15 amino acids. The junction had 5 bases not matched to a gene; V was cut back by 6 bases and J by 2 bases. The CDR3: CASRDGTGGNTEAFF. CDR3 nucleotide sequence: TGTGCCAGCAGAGACGGGACAGGGGGTAACACTGAAGCTTTCTTT.

This clonotype was seen ten or more times. The chain has TRBV4-2 and TRBJ2-2; 10 bases are a match to TRBD2. Germline V gives CDR1 LGHNA, CDR2 YNFKEQ. Losses at the gene ends were 1 base for V and 6 bases for J; bases not matched to a gene: 8. The CDR3 spans 17 residues. CDR3: CASSQVLAGDDAGELFF. CDR3 sequence (DNA): TGTGCCAGCAGCCAAGTTCTAGCGGGGGATGATGCCGGGGAGCTGTTTTTT.

This chain connects TRBV10-3 to TRBJ1-2, with D possibly being TRBD1 (5 bases). Per the germline V gene, CDR1 is ENHRY and CDR2 is SYGVKD. V was trimmed by 0 bases and J by 3 bases, leaving 17 bases between them. The CDR3 runs 17 residues. The CDR3 sequence is CAISESGGPGKDYGYTF. As DNA, the CDR3 is TGTGCCATCAGTGAGTCGGGGGGACCAGGGAAAGACTATGGCTACACCTTC.

V usage is TRBV5-1 and J usage is TRBJ2-5; D remains ambiguous. The V end was cut by 3 bases, the J end by 5 bases, with 17 bases between. Germline V lookup: CDR1 SGHRS, CDR2 YFSETQ. The CDR3 has 15 amino acids. In DNA form, the CDR3 reads TGCGCCAGCAGCTCGACCCACCACCCATCGGAGACCCAGTACTTC. Encoded protein: CASSSTHHPSETQYF.

This clonotype was observed at least ten times. The CDR3 DNA sequence: TGTGCCAGCAGTTTACTCGGCGCTCAGCCCCAGCATTTT. It yields the protein CASSLLGAQPQHF. The chain has TRBV28 and TRBJ1-5; D gene ambiguous. From germline, CDR1 is MDHEN and CDR2 SYDVKM. Deletions cut 2 bases from V and 6 bases from J, with 8 bases between. This CDR3 is 13 amino acids long.

This clonotype was counted at least ten times. The chain is built from TRBV6-1 and TRBJ1-5, with 10 positions matching TRBD1. The CDR3 runs 16 residues. Germline loops: CDR1 MNHNS, CDR2 SASEGT. V was clipped by 1 base and J by 7 bases; unmatched bases: 7. CDR3 loop: CASSEGAGTGAQPQHF. The CDR3 region has the DNA TGTGCCAGCAGTGAAGGGGCCGGGACAGGGGCCCAGCCCCAGCATTTT.

This chain uses TRBV4-1 with TRBJ2-2; D gene unclear. The CDR3 is 15 amino acids. V gave up 0 bases and J gave up 8 bases, with 13 bases separating them. Per the germline V gene, CDR1 is MGHRA and CDR2 is YSYEKL. CDR3 amino acids: CASSQDLNAWGELFF. The CDR3 DNA sequence: TGCGCCAGCAGCCAAGATCTGAACGCCTGGGGGGAGCTGTTTTTT.

Comment on this clonotype: One end of the junction does not line up with germline, which may come from a read error. This rearrangement joins TRBV19 to TRBJ1-5, with TRBD1 matching 8 bases. Germline CDR1 is LNHDA and CDR2 is SQIVND (reference sequence). The CDR3 totals 16 residues. DNA for the CDR3: TGTGCCAGTAGTCTGTGGACAGGGCTGGGAGATCAGCCCCGGCATTTT. This gives the protein CASSLWTGLGDQPRHF.

The J gene is TRBJ1-5, the V gene TRBV19, with D unresolved. CDR1 is LNHDA and CDR2 is SQIVND in the germline V gene (reference sequence). V lost 5 bases to trimming and J lost 0 bases, with 8 bases between them. The CDR3 runs to 14 residues. The CDR3: CASSPTSSNQPQHF. The CDR3 nucleotides read TGTGCCAGTAGTCCAACATCTAGCAATCAGCCCCAGCATTTT.

This clonotype has at least ten counts. In nucleotides, the CDR3 is TGTGCCAGCAGTACGTACAGGGGGCGGGAGACCCAGTACTTC. Its protein is CASSTYRGRETQYF. The genes are TRBV27 and TRBJ2-5, with 9 bases aligning to TRBD1. J lost 5 bases, V lost 5 bases, and 6 bases had no gene match. Germline V gene data show CDR1 as MNHEY and CDR2 as SMNVEV (reference sequence). The length of the CDR3 is 14 residues.

This clonotype was detected many times. This chain joins TRBV5-1 and TRBJ2-3; D not certain. Per germline, CDR1 SGHRS and CDR2 YFSETQ. V was trimmed by 4 bases and J by 4 bases, leaving 4 bases between them. CDR3 length: 11 residues. CDR3 loop: CASSESDTQYF. CDR3 nucleotide sequence: TGCGCCAGCAGCGAGTCAGATACGCAGTATTTT. Complete variable domain (other parts from reference TRBV5-1 and TRBJ2-3): KAGVTQTPRYLIKTRGQQVTLSCSPISGHRSVSWYQQTPGQGLQFLFEYFSETQRNKGNFPGRFSGRQFSNSRSEMNVSTLELGDSALYLCASSESDTQYFGPGTRLTVL.